This TCR beta chain was obtained from a study of blood T cell repertoires in COVID-19. Across the whole study: The United States, Italy and Spain were the sources of the acute and convalescent COVID-19 samples. In each case, the material was cDNA or gDNA derived from T cells, B-cell-depleted T cells, or PBMCs.

Concerning this clone itself: A read error may account for a junction end that differs from germline.

Germline assignment: CDR1 ENHRY and CDR2 SYGVKD. There are 11 residues in the CDR3. Original methodology: Cell counts per sample came from amplifying reference gene primers. TCRdb's copy holds only in-frame clones and misses some; the assay was immunoSEQ multiplex PCR. V, J and clone size are those of that table, while D and trimming were read from the DNA. The sample holds about 35,000 clones; approximately 85% are singletons and the top ten take 44%. The TCR comes from a man aged 55 to 70 with active or convalescent COVID-19. Sequenced sample: peripheral blood. The V call is TRBV10-3, the J call TRBJ1-1; 7 bases align to TRBD1. The CDR3 is CAISARDRVSF. CDR3 coding DNA: TGTGCCATCAGTGCCCGAGACAGGGTATCGTTT.